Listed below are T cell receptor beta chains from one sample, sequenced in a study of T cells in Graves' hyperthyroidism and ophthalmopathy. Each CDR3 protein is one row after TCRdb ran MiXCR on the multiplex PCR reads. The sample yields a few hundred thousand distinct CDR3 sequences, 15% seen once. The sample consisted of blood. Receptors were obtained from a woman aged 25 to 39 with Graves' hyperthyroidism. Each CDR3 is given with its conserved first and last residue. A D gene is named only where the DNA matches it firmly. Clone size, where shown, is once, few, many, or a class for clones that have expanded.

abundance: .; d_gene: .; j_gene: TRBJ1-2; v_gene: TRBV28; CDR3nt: TGTGCCAGCAGTATTGCTCCCCTTTTAACGGCATATGGCTACACCTTC; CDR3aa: CASSIAPLLTAYGYTF
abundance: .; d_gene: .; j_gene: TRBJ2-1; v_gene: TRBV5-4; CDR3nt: TGTGCCAGCAGCTTGTTGGCCGGGGATGAGCAGTTCTTC; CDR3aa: CASSLLAGDEQFF
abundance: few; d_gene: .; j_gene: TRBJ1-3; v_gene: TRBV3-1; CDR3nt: TGTGCCAGCAGCCAAGTCCCCGGAACTGGAAACACCATATATTTT; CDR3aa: CASSQVPGTGNTIYF
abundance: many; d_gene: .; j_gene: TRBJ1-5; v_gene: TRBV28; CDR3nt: TGTGCCAGCAGTACCCCGAGTTTCTCACTCCACAAGCATTTT; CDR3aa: CASSTPSFSLHKHF
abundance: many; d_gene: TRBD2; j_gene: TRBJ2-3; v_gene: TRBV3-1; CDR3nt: TGTGCCAGCAGCCAAGTTCCAGCGGGAGACTCAGATACGCAGTATTTT; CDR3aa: CASSQVPAGDSDTQYF
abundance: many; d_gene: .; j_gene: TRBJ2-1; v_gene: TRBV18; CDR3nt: TGTGCCAGCTCCCTACGCGGCCCTGAGCAGTTCTTC; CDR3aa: CASSLRGPEQFF
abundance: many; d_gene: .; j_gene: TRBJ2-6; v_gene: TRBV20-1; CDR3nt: TGCAGTGCTACAGGGAACTCTGGGGCCAACGTCCTGACTTTC; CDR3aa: CSATGNSGANVLTF
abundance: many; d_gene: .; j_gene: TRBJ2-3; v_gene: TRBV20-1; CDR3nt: TGCAGTGCACCTACCGGGGGAGCAAGGACAGATACGCAGTATTTT; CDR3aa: CSAPTGGARTDTQYF
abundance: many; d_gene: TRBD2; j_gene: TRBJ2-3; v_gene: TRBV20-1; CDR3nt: TGCAGTGCTAGGCCGGTTTCAGCGGGAGGTCGGACAGATACGCAGTATTTT; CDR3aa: CSARPVSAGGRTDTQYF
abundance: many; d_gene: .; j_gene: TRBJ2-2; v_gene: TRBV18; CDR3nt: TGTGCCAGCTCACCAGGGCGAAATAGGGAGCTGTTTTTT; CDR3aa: CASSPGRNRELFF
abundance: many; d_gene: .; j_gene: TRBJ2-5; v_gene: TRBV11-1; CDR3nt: TGTGCCAGCAGCTGGGGGAAAAGGGGCAGGGCGGAGACCCAGTACTTC; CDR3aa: CASSWGKRGRAETQYF
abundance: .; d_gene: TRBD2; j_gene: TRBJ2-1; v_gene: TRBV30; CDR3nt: TGTGCCTGGAGCTTAAGCGGGACCCACCACAATGAGCAGTTCTTC; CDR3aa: CAWSLSGTHHNEQFF
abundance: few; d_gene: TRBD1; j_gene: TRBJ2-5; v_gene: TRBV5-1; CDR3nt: TGCGCCAGCAGCAGGACAGGGGCCGGGGAGACCCAGTACTTC; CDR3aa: CASSRTGAGETQYF
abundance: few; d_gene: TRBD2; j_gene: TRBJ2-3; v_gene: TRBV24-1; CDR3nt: TGTGCCACCAGTGATTTACAAGCGGGAGGGCTAGATACGCAGTATTTT; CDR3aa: CATSDLQAGGLDTQYF
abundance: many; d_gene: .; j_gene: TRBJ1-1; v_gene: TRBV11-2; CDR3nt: TGTGCCAGCAGCTTAATGTTACAAAGTAACATGAACACTGAAGCTTTCTTT; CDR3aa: CASSLMLQSNMNTEAFF
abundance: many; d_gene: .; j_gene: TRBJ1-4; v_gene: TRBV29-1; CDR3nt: TGCAGCGCAGAATCACAGCCTCGAAAACTGTTTTTT; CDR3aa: CSAESQPRKLFF
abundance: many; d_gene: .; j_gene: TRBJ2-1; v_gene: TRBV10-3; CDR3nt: TGTGCCATCCAAGGCAGGGCGATCAATGAGCAGTTCTTC; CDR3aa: CAIQGRAINEQFF
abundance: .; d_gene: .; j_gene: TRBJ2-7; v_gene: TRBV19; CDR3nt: TGTGCCAGTAGTATTGCCAGGGACTACGAGCAGTACTTC; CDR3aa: CASSIARDYEQYF
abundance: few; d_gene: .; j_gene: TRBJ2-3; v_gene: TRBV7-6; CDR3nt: TGTGCCAGCAGCGCACAGGGAGATACGCAGTATTTT; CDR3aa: CASSAQGDTQYF
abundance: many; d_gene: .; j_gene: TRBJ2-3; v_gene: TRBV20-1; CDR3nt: TGCAGTGCTCAACAGGGTAACACAGATACGCAGTATTTT; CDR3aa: CSAQQGNTDTQYF
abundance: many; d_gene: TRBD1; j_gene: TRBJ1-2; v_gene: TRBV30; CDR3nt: TGTGCCGTTGGACAGGGTGGTCGCTACACCTTC; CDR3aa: CAVGQGGRYTF
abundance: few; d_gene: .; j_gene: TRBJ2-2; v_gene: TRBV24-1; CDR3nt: TGTGCCACCACGGTCGGGGGAGTCGACACCGGGGAGCTGTTTTTT; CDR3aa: CATTVGGVDTGELFF
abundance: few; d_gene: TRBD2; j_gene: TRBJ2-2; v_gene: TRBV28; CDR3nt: TGTGCCAGTTGTCGTATAGCGGGAGAGGGACCCGGGGAGCTGTTCTTT; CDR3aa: CASCRIAGEGPGELFF
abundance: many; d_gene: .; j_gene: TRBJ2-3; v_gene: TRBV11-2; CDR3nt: TGTGCCAGCACGCGTGGTTCCAGAGATACGCAGTATTTT; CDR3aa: CASTRGSRDTQYF
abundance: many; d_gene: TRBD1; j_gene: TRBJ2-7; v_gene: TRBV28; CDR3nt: TGTGCCAGCATATCCGGGACAGACTTGTCGCAGTACTTC; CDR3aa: CASISGTDLSQYF
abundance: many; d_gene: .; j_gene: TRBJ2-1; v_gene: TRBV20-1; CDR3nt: TGCAGTGCTAGAAGGGCGGGGAGGAAAGCCTACAATGAGCAGTTCTTC; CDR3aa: CSARRAGRKAYNEQFF
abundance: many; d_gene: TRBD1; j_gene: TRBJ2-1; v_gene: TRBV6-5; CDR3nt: TGTGCCAGCAGTTACTACAGGGGTTACAATGAGCAGTTCTTC; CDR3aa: CASSYYRGYNEQFF
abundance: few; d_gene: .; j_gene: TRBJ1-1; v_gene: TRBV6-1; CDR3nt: TGTGCCAGCAGTGCCCCGGGGCCGACTGAAGCTTTCTTT; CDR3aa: CASSAPGPTEAFF
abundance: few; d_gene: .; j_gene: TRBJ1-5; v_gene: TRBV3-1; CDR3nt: TGTGCCAGCAGCCAGTGGGGGCAAAAGAATCAGCCCCAGCATTTT; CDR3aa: CASSQWGQKNQPQHF
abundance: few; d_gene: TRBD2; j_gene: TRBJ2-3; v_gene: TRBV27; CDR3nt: TGTGCCAGCCGGGAGGTGGGGGGTCACACAGATACGCAGTATTTT; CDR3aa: CASREVGGHTDTQYF
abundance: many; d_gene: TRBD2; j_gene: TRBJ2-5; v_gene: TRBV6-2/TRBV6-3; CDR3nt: TGTGCCAGCAGCCCACTAGCGAGCAAGGTAGAGACCCAGTACTTC; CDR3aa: CASSPLASKVETQYF
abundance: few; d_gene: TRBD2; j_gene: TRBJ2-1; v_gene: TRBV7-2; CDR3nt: TGTGCCAGCAGCTTATTCCTAGCGGGAGGTAACAATGAGCAGTTCTTC; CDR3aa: CASSLFLAGGNNEQFF
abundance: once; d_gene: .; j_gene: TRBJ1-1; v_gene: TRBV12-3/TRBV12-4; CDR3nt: TGTGCCAGCACTCCCTTAGAGGGGGAAGCTTTCTTT; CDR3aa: CASTPLEGEAFF
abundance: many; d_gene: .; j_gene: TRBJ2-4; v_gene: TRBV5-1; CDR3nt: TGCGCCAGCAGCTTGGGAAGCGGTGCCAAAAACATTCAGTACTTC; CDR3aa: CASSLGSGAKNIQYF
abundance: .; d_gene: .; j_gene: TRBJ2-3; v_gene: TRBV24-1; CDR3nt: TGTGCCACCAGTGACCCGGGGGCTGGTACGCAGTATTTT; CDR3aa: CATSDPGAGTQYF
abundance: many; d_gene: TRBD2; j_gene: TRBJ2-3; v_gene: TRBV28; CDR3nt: TGTGCCAGCAGTTTAGCGGGAGCGAATGTGGATACGCAGTATTTT; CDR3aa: CASSLAGANVDTQYF
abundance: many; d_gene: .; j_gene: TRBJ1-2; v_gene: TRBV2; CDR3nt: TGTGCCAGCGGATACAGGGACGGCTACACCTTC; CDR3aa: CASGYRDGYTF
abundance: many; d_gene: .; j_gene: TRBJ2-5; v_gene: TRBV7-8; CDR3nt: TGTGCCAGCAGCACGGGTCACCAAGAGACCCAGTACTTC; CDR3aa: CASSTGHQETQYF
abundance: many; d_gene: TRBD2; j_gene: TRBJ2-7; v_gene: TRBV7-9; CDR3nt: TGTGCCAGCAGCCTCGTTAGCGGGAGGGCCGCTGGCTACGAGCAGTACTTC; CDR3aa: CASSLVSGRAAGYEQYF
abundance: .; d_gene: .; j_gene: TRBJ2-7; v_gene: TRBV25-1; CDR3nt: TGTGCCAGCAGTGAAAGGCAGAACGAGCAGTACTTC; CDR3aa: CASSERQNEQYF
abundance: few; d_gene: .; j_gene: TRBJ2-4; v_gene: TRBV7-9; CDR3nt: TGTGCCAGCAGCTCCGGGGACATAGCCAAAAACATTCAGTACTTC; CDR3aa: CASSSGDIAKNIQYF
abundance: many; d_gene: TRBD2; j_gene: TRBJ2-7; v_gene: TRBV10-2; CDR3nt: TGCGCCAGCAGGGGAGGAGCGGGAGGACTTCCCTACGAGCAGTACTTC; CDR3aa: CASRGGAGGLPYEQYF
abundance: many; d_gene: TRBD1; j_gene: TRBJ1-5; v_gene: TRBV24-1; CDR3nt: TGTGCCACCAGGGGGACAGGGCAGGAGCAGCCCCAGCATTTT; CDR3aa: CATRGTGQEQPQHF
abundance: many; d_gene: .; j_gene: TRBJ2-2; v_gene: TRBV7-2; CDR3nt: TGTGCCAGCAGCCGGGGGATTAGCCAGACCGGGGAGCTGTTTTTT; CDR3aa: CASSRGISQTGELFF
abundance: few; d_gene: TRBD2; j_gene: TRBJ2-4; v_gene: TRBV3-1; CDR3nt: TGTGCCAGCAGCCAGGTTAGCGGGAGCCCTGGAGCCAAAAACATTCAGTACTTC; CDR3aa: CASSQVSGSPGAKNIQYF